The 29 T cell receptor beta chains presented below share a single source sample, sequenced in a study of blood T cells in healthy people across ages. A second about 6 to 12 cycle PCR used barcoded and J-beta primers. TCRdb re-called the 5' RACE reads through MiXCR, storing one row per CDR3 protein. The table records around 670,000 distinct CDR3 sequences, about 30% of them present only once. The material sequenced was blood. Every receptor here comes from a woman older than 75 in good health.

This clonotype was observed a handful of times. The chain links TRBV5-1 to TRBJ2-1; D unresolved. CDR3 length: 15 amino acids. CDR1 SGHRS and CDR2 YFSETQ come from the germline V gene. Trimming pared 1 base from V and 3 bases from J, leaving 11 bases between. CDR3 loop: CASSLFQHNYNEQFF. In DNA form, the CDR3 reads TGCGCCAGCAGCTTGTTCCAGCATAACTACAATGAGCAGTTCTTC.

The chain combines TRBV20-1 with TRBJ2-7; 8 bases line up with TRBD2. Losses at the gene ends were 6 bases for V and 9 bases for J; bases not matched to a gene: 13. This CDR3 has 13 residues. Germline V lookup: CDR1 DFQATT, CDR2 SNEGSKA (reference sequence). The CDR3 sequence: CSALTSETWGQYF. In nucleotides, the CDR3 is TGCAGTGCCCTGACTAGCGAGACTTGGGGGCAGTACTTC.

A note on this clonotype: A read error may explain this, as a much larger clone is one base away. The CDR3 bases are TGTGTCAGCAGTTTAGGGCCGGGGCCCCAGCATTTT. It yields the protein CVSSLGPGPQHF. The chain links TRBV12-3 or TRBV12-4 to TRBJ1-5; D unresolved. The CDR3 covers 12 residues.

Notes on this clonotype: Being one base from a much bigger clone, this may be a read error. The CDR3 DNA follows: TGTGTCAGCAGCGTAGGGGGACAGGGGACAGGCGGCTACACCTTC. This gives the protein CVSSVGGQGTGGYTF. V and J are TRBV9 and TRBJ1-2; 10 bases are shared with TRBD1. Germline V gene lookup returns CDR1 SGDLS and CDR2 YYNGEE. CDR3 length equals 15 residues.

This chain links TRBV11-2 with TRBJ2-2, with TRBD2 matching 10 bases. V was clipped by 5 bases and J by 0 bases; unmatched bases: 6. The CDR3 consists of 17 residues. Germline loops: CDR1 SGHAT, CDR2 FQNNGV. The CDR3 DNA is TGTGCCAGCAGCCACCGAGCGGGGGGGCCGAACACCGGGGAGCTGTTTTTT. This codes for CASSHRAGGPNTGELFF.

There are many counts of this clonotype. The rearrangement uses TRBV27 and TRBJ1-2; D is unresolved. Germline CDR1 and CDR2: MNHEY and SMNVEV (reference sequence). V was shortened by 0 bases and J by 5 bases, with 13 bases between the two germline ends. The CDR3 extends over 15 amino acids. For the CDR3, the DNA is TGTGCCAGCAGTTTATCTAGCCGGGTGGGGTATGGCTACACCTTC. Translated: CASSLSSRVGYGYTF.

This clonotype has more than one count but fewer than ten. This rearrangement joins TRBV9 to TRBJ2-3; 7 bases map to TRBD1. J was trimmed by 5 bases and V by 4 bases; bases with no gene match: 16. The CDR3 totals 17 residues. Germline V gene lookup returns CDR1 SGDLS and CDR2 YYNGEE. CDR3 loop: CASSPTGEGVFGDTQYF. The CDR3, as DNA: TGTGCCAGCAGCCCCACAGGGGAAGGGGTATTTGGAGATACGCAGTATTTT.

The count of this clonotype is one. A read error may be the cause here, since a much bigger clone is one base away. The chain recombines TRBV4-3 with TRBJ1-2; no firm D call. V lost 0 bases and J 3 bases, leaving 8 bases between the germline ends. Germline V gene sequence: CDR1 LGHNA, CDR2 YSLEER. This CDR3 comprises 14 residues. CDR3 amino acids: CASSQDGVDYGYTF. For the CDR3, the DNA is TGCGCCAGCAGCCAAGACGGGGTCGACTATGGCTACACCTTC.

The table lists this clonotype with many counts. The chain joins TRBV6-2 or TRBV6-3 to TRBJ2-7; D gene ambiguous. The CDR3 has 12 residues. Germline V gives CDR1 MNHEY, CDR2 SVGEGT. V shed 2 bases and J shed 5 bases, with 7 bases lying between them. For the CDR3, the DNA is TGTGCCAGCAGTTACCCCCCAAACGAGCAGTACTTC. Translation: CASSYPPNEQYF.

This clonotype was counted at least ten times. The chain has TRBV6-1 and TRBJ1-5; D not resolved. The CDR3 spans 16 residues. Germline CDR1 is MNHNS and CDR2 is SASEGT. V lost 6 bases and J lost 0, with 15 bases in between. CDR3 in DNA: TGTGCCAGCAGACCACACACAGTGTATAGCAATCAGCCCCAGCATTTT. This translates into CASRPHTVYSNQPQHF.

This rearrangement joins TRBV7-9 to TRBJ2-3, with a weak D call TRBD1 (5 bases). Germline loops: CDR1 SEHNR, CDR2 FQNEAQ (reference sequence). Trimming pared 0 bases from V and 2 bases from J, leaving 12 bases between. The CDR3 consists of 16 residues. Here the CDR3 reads CASSLARKGNTDTQYF. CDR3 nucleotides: TGTGCCAGCAGCTTAGCGCGAAAGGGGAACACAGATACGCAGTATTTT.

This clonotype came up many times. The CDR3 spells CASSEYTAYGYTF. The CDR3 coding sequence is TGTGCCAGCAGTGAATACACGGCCTATGGCTACACCTTC. V and J are TRBV25-1 and TRBJ1-2, with D uncertain. Trimming took 0 bases from V and 4 from J, leaving 6 bases between them. The germline gives CDR1 MGHDK, CDR2 SYGVNS. CDR3 size: 13 residues.

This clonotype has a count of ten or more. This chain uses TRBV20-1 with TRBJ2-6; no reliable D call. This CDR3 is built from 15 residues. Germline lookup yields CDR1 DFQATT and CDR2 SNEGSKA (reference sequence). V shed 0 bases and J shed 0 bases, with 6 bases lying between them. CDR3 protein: CSAREGSSGANVLTF. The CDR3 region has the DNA TGCAGTGCTAGAGAAGGTAGCTCTGGGGCCAACGTCCTGACTTTC.

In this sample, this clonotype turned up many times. DNA for the CDR3: TGTGCCAGCAGCTTGGTAGGACAGGGGTCGAGTGAGCAGTTCTTC. Translated: CASSLVGQGSSEQFF. The chain has TRBV5-4 and TRBJ2-1; TRBD1 agrees at 9 bases. Germline CDR1 and CDR2: SGHNT and YYREEE (reference sequence). This CDR3 has 15 residues. V was pared by 0 bases and J by 9 bases, with 7 bases of the junction left unmatched.

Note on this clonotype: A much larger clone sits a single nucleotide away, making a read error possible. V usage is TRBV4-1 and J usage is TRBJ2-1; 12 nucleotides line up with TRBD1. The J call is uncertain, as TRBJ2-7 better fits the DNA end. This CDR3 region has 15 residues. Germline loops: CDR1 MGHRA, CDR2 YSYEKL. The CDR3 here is CASSHPGQGANEQYF. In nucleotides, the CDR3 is TGCGCCAGCAGCCACCCGGGACAGGGGGCAAATGAGCAGTACTTC.

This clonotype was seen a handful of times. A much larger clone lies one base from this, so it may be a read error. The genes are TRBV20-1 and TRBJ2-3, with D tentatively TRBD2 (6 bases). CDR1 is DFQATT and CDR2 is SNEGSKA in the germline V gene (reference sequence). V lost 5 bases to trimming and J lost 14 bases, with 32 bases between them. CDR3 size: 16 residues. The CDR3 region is CSAAQLIGGDVEKLYF. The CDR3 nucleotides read TGCAGTGCTGCCCAGCTGATCGGAGGGGATGTTGAAAAACTGTATTTT.

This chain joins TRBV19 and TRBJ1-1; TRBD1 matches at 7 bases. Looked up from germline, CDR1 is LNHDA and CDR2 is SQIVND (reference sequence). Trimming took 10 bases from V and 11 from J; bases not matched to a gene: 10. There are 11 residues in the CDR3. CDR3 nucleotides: TGTGCCATCGAGACAGGGCCTAGTGCTTTCTTT. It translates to CAIETGPSAFF.

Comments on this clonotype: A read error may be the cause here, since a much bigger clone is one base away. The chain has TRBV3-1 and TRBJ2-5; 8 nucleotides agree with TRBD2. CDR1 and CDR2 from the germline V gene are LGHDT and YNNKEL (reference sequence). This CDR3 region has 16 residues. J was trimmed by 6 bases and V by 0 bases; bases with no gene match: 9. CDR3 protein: CASSQDASAGAKTQYF. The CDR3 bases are TGTGCCAGCAGCCAAGATGCTTCAGCGGGGGCCAAGACCCAGTACTTC.

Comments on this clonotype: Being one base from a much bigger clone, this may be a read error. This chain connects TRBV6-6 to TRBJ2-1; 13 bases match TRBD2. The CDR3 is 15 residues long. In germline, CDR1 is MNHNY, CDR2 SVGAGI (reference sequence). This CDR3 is CASRRTSGGAGEQCF. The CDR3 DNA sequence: TGTGCCAGCAGGCGTACTAGCGGGGGGGCCGGGGAGCAGTGCTTC.

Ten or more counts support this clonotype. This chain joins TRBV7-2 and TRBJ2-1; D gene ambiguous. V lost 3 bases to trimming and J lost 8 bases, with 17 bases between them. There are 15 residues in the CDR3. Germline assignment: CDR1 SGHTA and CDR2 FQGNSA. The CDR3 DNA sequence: TGTGCCAGCAGCTTTTCCCACCTTCCCACAGATGAGCAGTTCTTC. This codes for CASSFSHLPTDEQFF.

The chain's CDR3 is CAWSVTGMNTEAFF. The CDR3, as DNA: TGTGCCTGGAGTGTGACAGGGATGAACACTGAAGCTTTCTTT. The chain employs TRBV6-2 or TRBV6-3 and TRBJ1-1; TRBD1 matches at 7 bases. CDR1 is MNHEY, CDR2 SVGEGT, per germline. The CDR3 runs to 14 residues. Losses at the gene ends were 11 bases for V and 0 bases for J; bases not matched to a gene: 9.

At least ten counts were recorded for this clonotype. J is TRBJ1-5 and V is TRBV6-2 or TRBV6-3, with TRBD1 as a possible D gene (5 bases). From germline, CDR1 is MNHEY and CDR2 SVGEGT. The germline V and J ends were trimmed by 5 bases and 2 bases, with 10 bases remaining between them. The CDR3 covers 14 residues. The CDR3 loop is CASSTGHRNQPQHF. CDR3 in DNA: TGTGCCAGCAGTACGGGGCACCGCAATCAGCCCCAGCATTTT.

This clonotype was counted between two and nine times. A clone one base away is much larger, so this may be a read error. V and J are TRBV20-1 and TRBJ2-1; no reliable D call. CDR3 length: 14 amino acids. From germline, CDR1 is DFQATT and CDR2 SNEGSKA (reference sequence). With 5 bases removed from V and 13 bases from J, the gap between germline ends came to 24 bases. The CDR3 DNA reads TGCAGTGCTTTCCTAGGAGACGTCCAAGAGACCCAGTTCTTC. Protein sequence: CSAFLGDVQETQFF.

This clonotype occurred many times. In DNA form, the CDR3 reads TGTGCCAGCAGCAACAACGTGGGACAGGGGGTCTACGAGCAGTACTTC. It yields the protein CASSNNVGQGVYEQYF. The genes are TRBV6-5 and TRBJ2-7, with TRBD1 matching 11 bases. The trim removed 6 bases at V and 3 bases at J, leaving 10 bases unmatched. Per germline, CDR1 MNHEY and CDR2 SVGAGI. The CDR3 loop spans 16 amino acids.

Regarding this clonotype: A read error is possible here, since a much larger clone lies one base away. The CDR3 is CASSVSAGGPPNEQFF. As DNA, the CDR3 is TGTGCCAGCAGCGTCTCAGCGGGGGGCCCCCCGAATGAGCAGTTCTTC. V is TRBV2 and J is TRBJ2-1; the match to TRBD2 covers 9 bases. This CDR3 spans 16 amino acids. J lost 7 bases, V lost 6 bases, and 13 bases had no gene match. Germline loops: CDR1 SNHLY, CDR2 FYNNEI.

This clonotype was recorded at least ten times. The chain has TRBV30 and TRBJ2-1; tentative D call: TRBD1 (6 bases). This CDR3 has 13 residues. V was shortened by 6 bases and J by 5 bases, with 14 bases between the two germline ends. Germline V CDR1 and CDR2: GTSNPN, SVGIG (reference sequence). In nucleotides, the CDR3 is TGTGCCTGTGGTCTCCACAGGGACAATGAGCAGTTCTTC. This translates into CACGLHRDNEQFF.

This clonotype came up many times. The CDR3 here is CASSQDRGLWETQYF. In DNA form, the CDR3 reads TGTGCCAGCAGCCAAGATCGGGGACTGTGGGAGACCCAGTACTTC. J is TRBJ2-5 and V is TRBV7-2, with D perhaps TRBD2 (6 bases). CDR3 length: 15 amino acids. Germline CDR1 reads SGHTA; CDR2 reads FQGNSA. V dropped 5 bases and J dropped 5 bases, with 18 bases sitting between them.

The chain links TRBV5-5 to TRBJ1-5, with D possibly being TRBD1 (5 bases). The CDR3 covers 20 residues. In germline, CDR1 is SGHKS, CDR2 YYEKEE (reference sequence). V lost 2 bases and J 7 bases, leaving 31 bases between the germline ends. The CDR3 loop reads CASSLQPLNTGQGGRQPQHF. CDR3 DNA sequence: TGTGCCAGCAGCTTACAGCCCCTGAACACAGGTCAGGGCGGAAGGCAGCCCCAGCATTTT. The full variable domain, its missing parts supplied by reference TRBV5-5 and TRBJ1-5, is DAGVTQSPTHLIKTRGQQVTLRCSPISGHKSVSWYQQVLGQGPQFIFQYYEKEERGRGNFPDRFSARQFPNYSSELNVNALLLGDSALYLCASSLQPLNTGQGGRQPQHFGDGTRLSIL.

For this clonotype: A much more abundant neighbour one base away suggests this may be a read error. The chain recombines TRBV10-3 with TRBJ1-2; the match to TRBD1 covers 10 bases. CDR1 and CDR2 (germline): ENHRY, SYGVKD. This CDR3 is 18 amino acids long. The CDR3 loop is CAICEPYSRTGGVYGYTF. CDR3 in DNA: TGTGCCATCTGTGAGCCGTACAGCAGGACAGGGGGTGTCTATGGCTACACCTTC.